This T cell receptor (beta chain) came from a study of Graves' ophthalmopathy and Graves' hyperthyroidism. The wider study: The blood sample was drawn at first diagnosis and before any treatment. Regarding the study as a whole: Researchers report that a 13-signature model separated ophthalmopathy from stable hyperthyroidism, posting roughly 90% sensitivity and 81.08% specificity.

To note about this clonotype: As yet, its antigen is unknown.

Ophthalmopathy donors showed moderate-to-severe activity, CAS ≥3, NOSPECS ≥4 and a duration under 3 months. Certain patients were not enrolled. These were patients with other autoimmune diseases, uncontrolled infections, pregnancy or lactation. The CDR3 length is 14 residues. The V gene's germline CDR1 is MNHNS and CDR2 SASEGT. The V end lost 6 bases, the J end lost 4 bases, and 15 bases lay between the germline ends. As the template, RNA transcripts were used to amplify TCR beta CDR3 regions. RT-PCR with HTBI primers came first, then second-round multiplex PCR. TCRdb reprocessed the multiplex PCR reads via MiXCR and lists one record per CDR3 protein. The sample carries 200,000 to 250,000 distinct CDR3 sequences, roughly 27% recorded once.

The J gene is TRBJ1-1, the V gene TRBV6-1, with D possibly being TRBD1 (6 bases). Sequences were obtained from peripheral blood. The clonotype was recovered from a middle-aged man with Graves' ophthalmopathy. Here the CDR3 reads CASRSLGHFTEAFF. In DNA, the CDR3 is TGTGCCAGCAGGTCGTTGGGACACTTCACTGAAGCTTTCTTT.